The 20 T cell receptor beta chains listed next were all sequenced from one sample in a study of CD8 T cells in ankylosing spondylitis. TCRdb used MiXCR to reprocess the 5' RACE reads, holding one entry per CDR3 protein. The data contain 10,000 to 15,000 distinct CDR3 sequences, 2.8% of them singletons. Input material: blood, either unsorted or a sorted T cell fraction (not recorded which). The receptor set was obtained from a male donor with ankylosing spondylitis or in good health (not recorded which).

By proportion, this clonotype is medium-sized. The rearrangement joins TRBV9 to TRBJ2-3; no clear D gene. The CDR3 sequence is 12 residues long. Germline-derived CDR1 and CDR2 are SGDLS and YYNGEE. The V end was cut by 4 bases, the J end by 0 bases, with 3 bases between. Here the CDR3 DNA reads TGTGCCAGCAGCCCTAGCACAGATACGCAGTATTTT. Protein sequence: CASSPSTDTQYF.

Judged by abundance, this clonotype is medium-sized. This chain connects TRBV9 to TRBJ2-3, with D tentatively TRBD2 (6 bases). This CDR3 contains 14 residues. Germline-derived CDR1 and CDR2 are SGDLS and YYNGEE. The V end was cut by 9 bases, the J end by 5 bases, with 19 bases between. The CDR3 here is CATGMGGGGDTQYF. CDR3 bases: TGTGCCACCGGCATGGGGGGAGGTGGAGATACGCAGTATTTT. Full variable domain (remainder filled in from reference TRBV9 and TRBJ2-3): DSGVTQTPKHLITATGQRVTLRCSPRSGDLSVYWYQQSLDQGLQFLIQYYNGEERAKGNILERFSAQQFPDLHSELNLSSLELGDSALYFCATGMGGGGDTQYFGPGTRLTVL.

This clonotype was recorded at least ten times. V gene TRBV9 combines with J gene TRBJ2-1; 11 bases are shared with TRBD2. The trim removed 2 bases at V and 3 bases at J, leaving 4 bases unmatched. Germline loops: CDR1 SGDLS, CDR2 YYNGEE. CDR3 length: 16 residues. The CDR3 sequence: CASSVELAGVYNEQFF. For the CDR3, the DNA is TGTGCCAGCAGCGTGGAACTAGCGGGAGTCTACAATGAGCAGTTCTTC.

Many counts were recorded for this clonotype. The chain links TRBV9 to TRBJ2-5; 9 bases are shared with TRBD2. This CDR3 has 17 residues. Unmatched junction bases numbered 14, after V lost 4 bases and J lost 4 bases. CDR1 and CDR2 (germline): SGDLS, YYNGEE. The DNA of the CDR3 is TGTGCCAGCAGCCCCAGGGGAGGACTAGCGACTGGAGAGACCCAGTACTTC. It encodes CASSPRGGLATGETQYF.

In its sample, this clonotype was seen many times. This sequence joins TRBV9 and TRBJ1-1; D unresolved. Germline-derived CDR1 and CDR2 are SGDLS and YYNGEE. The CDR3 is 13 residues long. V lost 3 bases, J lost 3 bases, and 9 bases lay in between. CDR3 in amino acids: CASSGNIDTEAFF. CDR3 nucleotide sequence: TGTGCCAGCAGCGGAAACATAGACACTGAAGCTTTCTTT.

This clonotype was picked up many times. The chain recombines TRBV9 with TRBJ2-7; the D gene is possibly TRBD1 (5 bases). The CDR3 is made up of 15 amino acids. V shed 0 bases and J shed 2 bases, with 12 bases lying between them. Germline CDR1 is SGDLS and CDR2 is YYNGEE. CDR3 in DNA: TGTGCCAGCAGCGTAGGGGGCCAGGTAGCCTACGAGCAGTACTTC. Amino acid sequence: CASSVGGQVAYEQYF.

This clonotype was seen many times. The chain has TRBV9 and TRBJ1-1; D remains ambiguous. The V and J ends lost 0 bases and 0 bases respectively, with 6 bases between them. This CDR3 has 14 residues. Germline V gives CDR1 SGDLS, CDR2 YYNGEE. DNA for the CDR3: TGTGCCAGCAGCGTAGACCCCTTGAACACTGAAGCTTTCTTT. Translation gives CASSVDPLNTEAFF.

This clonotype was picked up many times. The CDR3 region is CASSVGGFGNQPQHF. The DNA of the CDR3 is TGTGCCAGCAGCGTAGGGGGGTTTGGGAATCAGCCCCAGCATTTT. The rearrangement uses TRBV9 and TRBJ1-5; possible D gene TRBD1, 5 bases. V gave up 0 bases and J gave up 4 bases, with 11 bases separating them. Germline CDR1 reads SGDLS; CDR2 reads YYNGEE. CDR3 length equals 15 residues. Full variable domain (rest looked up from reference TRBV9 and TRBJ1-5): DSGVTQTPKHLITATGQRVTLRCSPRSGDLSVYWYQQSLDQGLQFLIQYYNGEERAKGNILERFSAQQFPDLHSELNLSSLELGDSALYFCASSVGGFGNQPQHFGDGTRLSIL.

This clonotype was detected ten times or more. The CDR3 region is CASSLDNRGRWNEQFF. The DNA for the CDR3 is TGTGCCAGCAGCCTTGACAACAGGGGGCGGTGGAATGAGCAGTTCTTC. The V gene is TRBV9, the J gene TRBJ2-1; 9 bases map to TRBD1. The length of the CDR3 is 16 residues. V shed 4 bases and J 7 bases; nucleotides not matched to a gene: 12. Germline lookup yields CDR1 SGDLS and CDR2 YYNGEE.

This clonotype was recorded many times. V usage is TRBV9 and J usage is TRBJ1-6; TRBD1 is a possible D gene (5 bases). The CDR3 totals 15 residues. With 1 base removed from V and 6 bases from J, the gap between germline ends came to 11 bases. Germline CDR1 and CDR2: SGDLS and YYNGEE. For the CDR3, the DNA is TGTGCCAGCAGCGTAACCGGGACTGCTAATTCACCCCTCCACTTT. Protein sequence: CASSVTGTANSPLHF.

This clonotype appeared many times. The rearrangement links TRBV9 to TRBJ2-3; D gene ambiguous. The CDR3 sequence is 11 residues long. The V gene lost 3 bases and the J gene lost 5 bases, with 4 bases spanning the gap. CDR1 and CDR2 (germline): SGDLS, YYNGEE. CDR3 in amino acids: CASSGLDTQYF. CDR3 DNA: TGTGCCAGCAGCGGACTAGATACGCAGTATTTT.

The table lists this clonotype with many counts. The rearrangement links TRBV9 to TRBJ1-1; D is undetermined. Germline CDR1 is SGDLS and CDR2 is YYNGEE. Trimming shortened V by 0 bases and J by 0 bases, and 3 bases separated the two germline ends. The CDR3 totals 13 residues. The CDR3 spells CASSVGMNTEAFF. CDR3 nucleotides: TGTGCCAGCAGCGTAGGTATGAACACTGAAGCTTTCTTT.

The CDR3 loop reads CASSVAGGSEQFF. CDR3 bases: TGTGCCAGCAGCGTAGCGGGGGGAAGTGAGCAGTTCTTC. The chain employs TRBV9 and TRBJ2-1; 7 positions agree with TRBD2. From germline, CDR1 is SGDLS and CDR2 YYNGEE. J was trimmed by 9 bases and V by 0 bases; bases with no gene match: 3. CDR3 length equals 13 residues. Filled out from reference TRBV9 and TRBJ2-1, the complete variable domain reads DSGVTQTPKHLITATGQRVTLRCSPRSGDLSVYWYQQSLDQGLQFLIQYYNGEERAKGNILERFSAQQFPDLHSELNLSSLELGDSALYFCASSVAGGSEQFFGPGTRLTVL.

By share of the sample, this clonotype is medium-sized (0.01 to 0.1%). The V gene is TRBV21-1, the J gene TRBJ2-3; TRBD1, the table's D call, was not compared with the DNA. TRBV21-1 is deemed a pseudogene. There are 15 residues in the CDR3. The CDR3 sequence is CASSNDRGGTDTQYF. For the CDR3, the DNA is TGTGCCAGCAGCAACGACCGGGGTGGCACAGATACGCAGTATTTT.

This clonotype was observed at least ten times. The chain links TRBV9 to TRBJ2-3, with 12 bases lining up with TRBD1. The V segment lost 0 bases and the J segment 6 bases; nucleotides outside the gene matches: 5. Germline V gives CDR1 SGDLS, CDR2 YYNGEE. The CDR3 totals 16 residues. The CDR3 protein is CASSVALGTGGDTQYF. The CDR3 DNA is TGTGCCAGCAGCGTAGCCCTCGGGACAGGGGGCGATACGCAGTATTTT.

This clonotype was counted at least ten times. The V gene is TRBV9, the J gene TRBJ2-2; TRBD2 aligns across 10 bases. Per the germline V gene, CDR1 is SGDLS and CDR2 is YYNGEE. The CDR3 extends over 15 amino acids. The V gene end was trimmed by 0 bases and the J gene end by 6 bases; junction bases not matched to a gene: 2. The DNA for the CDR3 is TGTGCCAGCAGCGTAGGTAGCGGGGGGCCCGGGGAGCTGTTTTTT. This codes for CASSVGSGGPGELFF.

This clonotype has ten or more counts. This chain connects TRBV9 to TRBJ2-3, with 14 bases fitting TRBD2. From germline, CDR1 is SGDLS and CDR2 YYNGEE. CDR3 length: 17 residues. Trimming took 4 bases from V and 4 from J; bases not matched to a gene: 8. CDR3 DNA: TGTGCCAGCAGCTCGCGACTAGCGGGGGGGCCTTCAGATACGCAGTATTTT. Its translation is CASSSRLAGGPSDTQYF.

At least ten counts were recorded for this clonotype. The chain has TRBV9 and TRBJ2-2; D not resolved. The CDR3 is made up of 13 amino acids. Germline CDR1 reads SGDLS; CDR2 reads YYNGEE. The germline V and J ends were trimmed by 3 bases and 8 bases, with 11 bases remaining between them. The CDR3 DNA reads TGTGCCAGCAGCGACGTGCCCCGAGGGGAGCTGTTTTTT. This encodes CASSDVPRGELFF.

This clonotype was recorded at least ten times. The rearrangement joins TRBV9 to TRBJ2-1; D remains ambiguous. V was pared by 0 bases and J by 0 bases, with 7 bases between. Germline CDR1 SGDLS, CDR2 YYNGEE. This CDR3 contains 15 residues. In DNA, the CDR3 is TGTGCCAGCAGCGTAGATCAGCCCTCCTACAATGAGCAGTTCTTC. It yields the protein CASSVDQPSYNEQFF.

This clonotype has at least ten counts. The V and J genes are TRBV9 and TRBJ2-2; D ambiguous. Germline loops: CDR1 SGDLS, CDR2 YYNGEE. V lost 4 bases to trimming and J lost 4 bases, with 8 bases between them. The CDR3 has 13 residues. The CDR3 is CASSPRFTGELFF. In DNA form, the CDR3 reads TGTGCCAGCAGCCCACGGTTCACCGGGGAGCTGTTTTTT.